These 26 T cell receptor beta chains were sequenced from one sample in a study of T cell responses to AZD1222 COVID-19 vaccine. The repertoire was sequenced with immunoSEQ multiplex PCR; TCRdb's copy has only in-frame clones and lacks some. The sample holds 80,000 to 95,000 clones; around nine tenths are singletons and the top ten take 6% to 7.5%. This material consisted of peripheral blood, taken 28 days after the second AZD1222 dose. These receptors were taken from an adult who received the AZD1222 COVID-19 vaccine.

The CDR3 region has the DNA TGTGCCAGCAGTGACCCCGGGACAGATACGCAGTATTTT. Residues: CASSDPGTDTQYF. The rearrangement uses TRBV6-4 and TRBJ2-3; D uncertain. V shed 2 bases and J shed 3 bases, with 6 bases lying between them. Germline-derived CDR1 and CDR2 are MRHNA and SNTAGT. There are 13 residues in the CDR3.

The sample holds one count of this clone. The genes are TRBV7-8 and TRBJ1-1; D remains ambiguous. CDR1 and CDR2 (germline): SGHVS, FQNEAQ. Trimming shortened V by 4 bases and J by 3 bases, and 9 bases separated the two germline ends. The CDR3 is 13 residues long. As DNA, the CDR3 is TGTGCCAGCAGCTCGGACGGATACACTGAAGCTTTCTTT. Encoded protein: CASSSDGYTEAFF.

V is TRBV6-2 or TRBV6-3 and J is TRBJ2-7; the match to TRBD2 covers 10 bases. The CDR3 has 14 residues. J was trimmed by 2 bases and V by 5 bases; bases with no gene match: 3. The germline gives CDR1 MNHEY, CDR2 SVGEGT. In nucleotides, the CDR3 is TGTGCCAGCAGTCTAGCGGGAGAGACCTACGAGCAGTACTTC. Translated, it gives CASSLAGETYEQYF.

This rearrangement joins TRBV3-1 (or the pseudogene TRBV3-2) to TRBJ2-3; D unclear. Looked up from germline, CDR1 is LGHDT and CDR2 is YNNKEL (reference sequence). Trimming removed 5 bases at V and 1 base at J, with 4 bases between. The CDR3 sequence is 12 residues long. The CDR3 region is CASSSRTDTQYF. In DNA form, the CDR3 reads TGTGCCAGCAGCTCTCGCACAGATACGCAGTATTTT.

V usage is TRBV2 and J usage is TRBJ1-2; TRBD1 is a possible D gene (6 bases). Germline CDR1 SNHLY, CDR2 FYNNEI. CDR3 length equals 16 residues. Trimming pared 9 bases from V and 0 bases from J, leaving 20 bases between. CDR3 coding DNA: TGTGCCAGGAGGGGGGACACCGATATGACTAACTATGGCTACACCTTC. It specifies CARRGDTDMTNYGYTF.

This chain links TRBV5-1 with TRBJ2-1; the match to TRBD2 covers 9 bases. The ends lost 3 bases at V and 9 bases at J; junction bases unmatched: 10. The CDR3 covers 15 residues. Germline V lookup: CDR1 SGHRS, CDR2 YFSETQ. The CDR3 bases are TGCGCCAGCAGCTCCGATGTAGCGGGAGAGAGTGAGCAGTTCTTC. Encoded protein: CASSSDVAGESEQFF.

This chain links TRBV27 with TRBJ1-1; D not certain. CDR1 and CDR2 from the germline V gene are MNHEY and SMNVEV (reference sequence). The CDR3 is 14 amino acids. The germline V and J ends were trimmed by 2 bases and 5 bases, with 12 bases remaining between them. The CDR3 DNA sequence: TGTGCCAGCAGTTTACAAGGGTTAGATACTGAAGCTTTCTTT. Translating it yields CASSLQGLDTEAFF.

CDR3 loop: CASSQRQRNTGELFF. The CDR3 DNA follows: TGTGCCAGCAGCCAAAGACAGAGGAACACCGGGGAGCTGTTTTTT. The gene calls are TRBV11-2 and TRBJ2-2; a weak D match, TRBD1 (5 bases). V was shortened by 5 bases and J by 1 base, with 11 bases between the two germline ends. CDR3 length: 15 residues. Germline V gene sequence: CDR1 SGHAT, CDR2 FQNNGV.

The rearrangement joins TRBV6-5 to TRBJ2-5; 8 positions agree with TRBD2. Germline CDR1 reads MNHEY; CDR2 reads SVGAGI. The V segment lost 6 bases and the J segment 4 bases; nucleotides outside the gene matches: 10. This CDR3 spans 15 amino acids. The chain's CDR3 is CASSSTSGSGETQYF. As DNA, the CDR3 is TGTGCCAGCAGCTCCACCAGCGGGAGCGGAGAGACCCAGTACTTC.

For the CDR3, the DNA is TGTGCCAGTACGGCGGGTACGAGCTCCTACAATGAGCAGTTCTTC. Encoded protein: CASTAGTSSYNEQFF. The chain employs TRBV19 and TRBJ2-1; the D gene is possibly TRBD2 (5 bases). V was shortened by 7 bases and J by 0 bases, with 13 bases between the two germline ends. This CDR3 region has 15 residues. Germline CDR1 is LNHDA and CDR2 is SQIVND (reference sequence).

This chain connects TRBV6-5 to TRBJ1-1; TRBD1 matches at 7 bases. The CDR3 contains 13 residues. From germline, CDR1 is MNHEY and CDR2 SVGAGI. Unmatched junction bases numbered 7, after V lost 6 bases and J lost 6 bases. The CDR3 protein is CASRGGLGSEAFF. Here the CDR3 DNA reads TGTGCCAGCAGAGGGGGCCTAGGGTCTGAAGCTTTCTTT.

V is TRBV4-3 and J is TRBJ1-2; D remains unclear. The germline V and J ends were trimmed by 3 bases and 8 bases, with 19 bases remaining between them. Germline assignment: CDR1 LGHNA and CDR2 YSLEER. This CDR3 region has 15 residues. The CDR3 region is CASSHPARGLDGYTF. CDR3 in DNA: TGCGCCAGCAGCCACCCCGCTCGCGGACTGGACGGCTACACCTTC.

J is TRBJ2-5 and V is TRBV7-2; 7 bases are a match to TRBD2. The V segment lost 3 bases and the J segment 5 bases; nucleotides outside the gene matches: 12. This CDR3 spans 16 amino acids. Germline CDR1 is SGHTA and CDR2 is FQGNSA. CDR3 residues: CASSFVAGASGETQYF. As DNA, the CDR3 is TGTGCCAGCAGCTTTGTTGCGGGAGCTTCAGGGGAGACCCAGTACTTC.

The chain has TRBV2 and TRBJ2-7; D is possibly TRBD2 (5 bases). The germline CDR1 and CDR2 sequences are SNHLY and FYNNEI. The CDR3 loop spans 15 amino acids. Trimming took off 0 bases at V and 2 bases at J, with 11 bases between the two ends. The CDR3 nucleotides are TGTGCCAGCAGTGAAGCGAGTATCGGGACCTACGAGCAGTACTTC. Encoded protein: CASSEASIGTYEQYF. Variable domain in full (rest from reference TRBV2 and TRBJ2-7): EPEVTQTPSHQVTQMGQEVILRCVPISNHLYFYWYRQILGQKVEFLVSFYNNEISEKSEIFDDQFSVERPDGSNFTLKIRSTKLEDSAMYFCASSEASIGTYEQYFGPGTRLTVT.

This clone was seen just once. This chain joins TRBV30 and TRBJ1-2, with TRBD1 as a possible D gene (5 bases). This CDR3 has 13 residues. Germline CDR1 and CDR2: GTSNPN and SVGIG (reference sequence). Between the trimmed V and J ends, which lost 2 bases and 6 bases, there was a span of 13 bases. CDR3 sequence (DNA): TGTGCCTGGAGTAGGGGCAGGGAGGATGGCTACACCTTC. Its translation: CAWSRGREDGYTF.

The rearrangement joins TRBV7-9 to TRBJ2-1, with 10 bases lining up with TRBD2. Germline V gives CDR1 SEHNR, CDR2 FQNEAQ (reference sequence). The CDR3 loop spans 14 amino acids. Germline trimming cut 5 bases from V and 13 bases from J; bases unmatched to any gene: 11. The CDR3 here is CASSPVLAGADQFF. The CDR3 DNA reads TGTGCCAGCAGCCCCGTCCTAGCGGGAGCTGATCAGTTCTTC.

The CDR3 loop reads CASSSSGRAYGYTF. The CDR3 bases are TGTGCCAGCAGTTCCTCGGGACGGGCCTATGGCTACACCTTC. J is TRBJ1-2 and V is TRBV27; tentative D call: TRBD1 (5 bases). Germline-derived CDR1 and CDR2 are MNHEY and SMNVEV (reference sequence). V shed 4 bases and J shed 4 bases, with 13 bases lying between them. The CDR3 spans 14 residues.

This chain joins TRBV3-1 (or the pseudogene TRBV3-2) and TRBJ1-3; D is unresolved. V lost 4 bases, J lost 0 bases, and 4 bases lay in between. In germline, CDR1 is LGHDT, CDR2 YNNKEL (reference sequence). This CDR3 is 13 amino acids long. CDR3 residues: CASSRSSGNTIYF. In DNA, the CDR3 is TGTGCCAGCAGCCGGAGCTCTGGAAACACCATATATTTT.

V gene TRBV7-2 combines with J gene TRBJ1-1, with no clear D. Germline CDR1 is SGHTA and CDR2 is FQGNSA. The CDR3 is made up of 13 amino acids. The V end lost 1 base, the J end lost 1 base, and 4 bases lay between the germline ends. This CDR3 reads CASSLVTNTEAFF. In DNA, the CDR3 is TGTGCCAGCAGCTTAGTGACGAACACTGAAGCTTTCTTT.

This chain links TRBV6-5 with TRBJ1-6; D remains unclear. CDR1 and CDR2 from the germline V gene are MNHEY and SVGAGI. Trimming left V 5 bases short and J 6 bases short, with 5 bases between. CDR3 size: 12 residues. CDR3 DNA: TGTGCCAGCAGTACAGTTAATTCACCCCTCCACTTT. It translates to CASSTVNSPLHF.

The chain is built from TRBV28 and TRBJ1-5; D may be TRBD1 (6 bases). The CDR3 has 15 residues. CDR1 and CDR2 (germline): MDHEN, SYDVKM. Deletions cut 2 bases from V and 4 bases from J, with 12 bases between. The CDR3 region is CASSLGGGPNQPQHF. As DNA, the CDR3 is TGTGCCAGCAGTTTAGGGGGCGGTCCAAATCAGCCCCAGCATTTT.

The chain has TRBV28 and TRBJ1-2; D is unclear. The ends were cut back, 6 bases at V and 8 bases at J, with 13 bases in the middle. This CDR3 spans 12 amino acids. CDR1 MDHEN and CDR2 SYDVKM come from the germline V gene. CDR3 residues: CASRPAAGGYTF. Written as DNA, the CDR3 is TGTGCCAGCAGGCCGGCGGCCGGAGGCTACACCTTC.

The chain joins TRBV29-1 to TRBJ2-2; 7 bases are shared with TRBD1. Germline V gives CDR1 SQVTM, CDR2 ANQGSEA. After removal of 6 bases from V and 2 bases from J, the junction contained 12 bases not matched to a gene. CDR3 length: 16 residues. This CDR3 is CSVVTGNGGNTGELFF. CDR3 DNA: TGCAGCGTAGTGACAGGGAACGGAGGAAACACCGGGGAGCTGTTTTTT.

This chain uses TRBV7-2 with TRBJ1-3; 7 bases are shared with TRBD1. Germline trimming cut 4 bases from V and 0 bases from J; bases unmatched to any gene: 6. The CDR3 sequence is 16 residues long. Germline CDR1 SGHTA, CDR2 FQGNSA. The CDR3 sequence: CASSSRDSVSGNTIYF. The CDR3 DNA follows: TGTGCCAGCAGCTCCCGGGACAGCGTCTCTGGAAACACCATATATTTT.

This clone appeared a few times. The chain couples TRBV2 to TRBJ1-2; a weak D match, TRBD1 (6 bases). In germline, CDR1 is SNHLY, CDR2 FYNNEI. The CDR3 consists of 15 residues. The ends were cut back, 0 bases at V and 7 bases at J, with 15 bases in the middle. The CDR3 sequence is CASSEAPGARVGYTF. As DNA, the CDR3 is TGTGCCAGCAGTGAAGCGCCGGGGGCGAGGGTTGGCTACACCTTC.

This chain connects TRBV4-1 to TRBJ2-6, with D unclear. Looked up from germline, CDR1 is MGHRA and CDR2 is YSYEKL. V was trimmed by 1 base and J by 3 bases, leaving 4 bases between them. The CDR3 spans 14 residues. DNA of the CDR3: TGCGCCAGCAGCCAAGGGGATGGGGCCAACGTCCTGACTTTC. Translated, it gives CASSQGDGANVLTF.